The TCR beta chain described here comes from a study of control samples from healthy donors and cancer patients. Here immunoSEQ multiplex PCR was the method, and the copy in TCRdb shows in-frame clones only, minus some. This table holds about 130,000 clones, roughly 90% found once. Many counts were recorded for this clone. The CDR3 extends over 12 amino acids. Germline CDR1 and CDR2: ENHRY and SYGVKD. The clonotype was recovered from a man in his fifties with head and neck cancer. This rearrangement joins TRBV10-3 to TRBJ2-1; TRBD1 aligns across 9 bases. Sequenced sample: PBMCs. The CDR3 coding sequence is TGTGCAATACAGGGGGCAGGAGAGGAGCAGTTCTTC. It encodes CAIQGAGEEQFF.